The 19 T cell receptor beta chains in this list originate from one sample, sequenced in a study of blood T cell repertoires in COVID-19. Clones were read by immunoSEQ multiplex PCR, and TCRdb kept only the in-frame ones, dropping some. The table lists about 80,000 clones, about 82% of them singletons. Source material: peripheral blood. The receptors stem from a man aged 50 to 59 with COVID-19, enrolled during active disease.

The chain links TRBV28 to TRBJ2-7, with D possibly being TRBD2 (6 bases). V was cut by 3 bases and J by 6 bases, with 18 bases left in between. The CDR3 length is 15 residues. CDR1 and CDR2 (germline): MDHEN, SYDVKM. CDR3 protein: CASSLGKAGTFEQYF. For the CDR3, the DNA is TGTGCCAGCAGTTTGGGTAAGGCGGGGACCTTCGAGCAGTACTTC.

The chain has TRBV21-1 and TRBJ1-2; the listed D gene, TRBD1, was not tested against the DNA. TRBV21-1 is an annotated pseudogene. This CDR3 spans 12 amino acids. Here the CDR3 DNA reads TGTGCCATCCCGGACAGGGGCTATGGCTACACCTTC. Encoded protein: CAIPDRGYGYTF.

This rearrangement joins TRBV3-1 (or the pseudogene TRBV3-2) to TRBJ1-6; D is uncertain. The ends were cut back, 1 base at V and 9 bases at J, with 13 bases in the middle. This CDR3 has 15 residues. Germline-derived CDR1 and CDR2 are LGHDT and YNNKEL (reference sequence). As DNA, the CDR3 is TGTGCCAGCAGCCAAGTCCGCCTCGGGTCTTCACCCCTCCACTTT. Residues: CASSQVRLGSSPLHF.

The chain recombines TRBV19 with TRBJ1-6; 10 positions agree with TRBD1. Trimming cost V 5 bases and J 4 bases; bases outside gene matches: 5. This CDR3 comprises 16 residues. Germline CDR1 LNHDA, CDR2 SQIVND (reference sequence). For the CDR3, the DNA is TGTGCCAGTAGTCCGGGACAGGGGAGGTATAATTCACCCCTCCACTTT. It translates to CASSPGQGRYNSPLHF.

V gene TRBV10-2 combines with J gene TRBJ2-7; 14 bases are shared with TRBD2. CDR1 is WSHSY and CDR2 is SAAADI in the germline V gene. The CDR3 extends over 16 amino acids. V dropped 3 bases and J dropped 6; count of bases not matched to a gene: 7. This chain's CDR3 is CASSDPPGLAGVEQYF. DNA for the CDR3: TGCGCCAGCAGTGACCCCCCGGGACTAGCGGGAGTCGAGCAGTACTTC.

The chain couples TRBV4-3 to TRBJ2-1, with D hard to call. The CDR3 has 17 residues. Germline CDR1 is LGHNA and CDR2 is YSLEER. With 0 bases removed from V and 0 bases from J, the gap between germline ends came to 12 bases. This CDR3 reads CASSQDFPLSSYNEQFF. For the CDR3, the DNA is TGCGCCAGCAGCCAAGATTTCCCTCTTAGCTCCTACAATGAGCAGTTCTTC.

The gene calls are TRBV30 and TRBJ2-5; D gene uncertain. The germline V gene has CDR1 GTSNPN and CDR2 SVGIG (reference sequence). V shed 2 bases and J shed 9 bases, with 10 bases lying between them. CDR3 length equals 11 residues. The CDR3 bases are TGTGCCTGGAGTACCGGCGCGGCCCAGTACTTC. This sequence encodes CAWSTGAAQYF.

As for this clone: Relative to the germline gene, one junction end is altered; a read error may explain this. This sequence joins TRBV5-1 and TRBJ1-2; maybe TRBD1 (5 bases). Per the germline V gene, CDR1 is SGHRS and CDR2 is YFSETQ. The length of the CDR3 is 18 residues. DNA of the CDR3: TGCGCCGGCAGCTTGGGGGTAGCGAGGGGAGGGGAACCCCTCGGCTACACCTTC. Protein: CAGSLGVARGGEPLGYTF. The variable domain in full, completed from reference TRBV5-1 and TRBJ1-2, reads KAGVTQTPRYLIKTRGQQVTLSCSPISGHRSVSWYQQTPGQGLQFLFEYFSETQRNKGNFPGRFSGRQFSNSRSEMNVSTLELGDSALYLCAGSLGVARGGEPLGYTFGSGTRLTVV.

This clone was observed a single time. The chain joins TRBV6-6 to TRBJ2-3; D not certain. Looked up from germline, CDR1 is MNHNY and CDR2 is SVGAGI (reference sequence). This CDR3 is built from 12 residues. V was cut by 5 bases and J by 3 bases, with 6 bases left in between. CDR3 DNA: TGTGCCAGCAGTCCAAAAACAGATACGCAGTATTTT. Translation gives CASSPKTDTQYF.

The chain employs TRBV6-1 and TRBJ2-5, with 8 nucleotides matching TRBD1. Germline V gives CDR1 MNHNS, CDR2 SASEGT. The junction had 13 bases not matched to a gene; V was cut back by 2 bases and J by 5 bases. CDR3 length equals 17 residues. The CDR3, as DNA: TGTGCCAGCAGTGAAACCGGGGACAGGTGGGGCAGGGAGACCCAGTACTTC. Protein: CASSETGDRWGRETQYF.

The chain combines TRBV19 with TRBJ1-1; TRBD1 aligns across 9 bases. The germline V gene has CDR1 LNHDA and CDR2 SQIVND (reference sequence). V lost 3 bases and J lost 3; bases outside the gene matches: 5. The CDR3 runs to 15 residues. The CDR3 coding sequence is TGTGCCAGTAGTATGTTCCGGGACAGGGACACTGAAGCTTTCTTT. Its protein is CASSMFRDRDTEAFF.

The V and J genes are TRBV5-4 and TRBJ2-1; possible D gene TRBD2, 5 bases. Trimming stripped 2 bases from V and 3 bases from J, with 21 bases between. From germline, CDR1 is SGHNT and CDR2 YYREEE (reference sequence). The length of the CDR3 is 18 residues. The CDR3 spells CASSFSPVSSGFYNEQFF. The DNA for the CDR3 is TGTGCCAGCAGCTTTAGCCCCGTGAGTTCGGGATTCTACAATGAGCAGTTCTTC.

J is TRBJ2-1 and V is TRBV6-5, with 10 bases that match TRBD2. Germline CDR1 and CDR2: MNHEY and SVGAGI. There are 16 residues in the CDR3. V dropped 4 bases and J dropped 10; count of bases not matched to a gene: 13. The CDR3 reads CASSSPRGLALKEQFF. The CDR3 DNA follows: TGTGCCAGCAGTTCCCCCCGGGGACTAGCGCTTAAGGAGCAGTTCTTC.

The rearrangement links TRBV3-1 (or the pseudogene TRBV3-2) to TRBJ1-2; weak D call: TRBD1 (5 bases). The CDR3 spans 15 residues. Between the trimmed V and J ends, which lost 1 base and 4 bases, there was a span of 13 bases. Germline values: CDR1 LGHDT, CDR2 YNNKEL (reference sequence). CDR3 protein: CASSQGGGRGYGYTF. In DNA, the CDR3 is TGTGCCAGCAGCCAAGGGGGAGGAAGGGGCTATGGCTACACCTTC.

This chain joins TRBV4-2 and TRBJ2-1; 7 nucleotides align to TRBD2. The CDR3 has 16 residues. Germline V CDR1 and CDR2: LGHNA, YNFKEQ. Germline trimming cut 2 bases from V and 5 bases from J; bases unmatched to any gene: 9. CDR3 region: CASSQPPGGGNNEQFF. The DNA of the CDR3 is TGTGCCAGCAGCCAACCCCCGGGCGGGGGTAACAATGAGCAGTTCTTC.

This CDR3 reads CAWSPRDTQYF. CDR3 bases: TGTGCCTGGAGCCCTCGGGATACGCAGTATTTT. The gene calls are TRBV30 and TRBJ2-3; the D is unclear. V was clipped by 3 bases and J by 6 bases, with 7 bases between them. Germline CDR1 is GTSNPN and CDR2 is SVGIG (reference sequence). The CDR3 spans 11 residues. Supplemented by reference TRBV30 and TRBJ2-3, the full variable domain reads SQTIHQWPATLVQPVGSPLSLECTVEGTSNPNLYWYRQAAGRGLQLLFYSVGIGQISSEVPQNLSASRPQDRQFILSSKKLLLSDSGFYLCAWSPRDTQYFGPGTRLTVL.

The rearrangement joins TRBV5-4 to TRBJ2-3, with D maybe TRBD2 (7 bases). The CDR3 is 16 residues long. From germline, CDR1 is SGHNT and CDR2 YYREEE (reference sequence). Trimming removed 4 bases from V and 0 bases from J, with 15 bases in between. In DNA form, the CDR3 reads TGTGCCAGCAGCCGAGGGGGGGTGGGGAGCACAGATACGCAGTATTTT. It translates to CASSRGGVGSTDTQYF.

The rearrangement links TRBV6-5 to TRBJ1-1; TRBD1 might be the D (5 bases). V lost 5 bases, J lost 4 bases, and 14 bases lay in between. The CDR3 sequence is 14 residues long. Per germline, CDR1 MNHEY and CDR2 SVGAGI. The CDR3 DNA is TGTGCCAGCAGTCCCGCTGGAGGGGCCACTGAAGCTTTCTTT. Its protein product is CASSPAGGATEAFF.

The chain is built from TRBV28 and TRBJ2-1; 8 nucleotides match TRBD2. V shed 5 bases and J 8 bases; nucleotides not matched to a gene: 11. Per germline, CDR1 MDHEN and CDR2 SYDVKM. CDR3 length: 15 residues. The CDR3 spells CASSQWAGGEDEQFF. CDR3 sequence (DNA): TGTGCCAGCAGTCAGTGGGCGGGAGGAGAGGATGAGCAGTTCTTC.